One and the same sample provided the 16 T cell receptor beta chains below, sequenced in a study of OX40 agonist ivuxolimab in advanced cancers. Sequencing was performed with immunoSEQ multiplex PCR; in TCRdb, only in-frame clones are kept and a portion is missing. The sample carries about 64,000 clones, about 91% recorded once. The specimen comprised CD4+ or CD8+ T cells sorted from blood, sampled in a trial of the OX40 agonist ivuxolimab. These TCRs come from an adult with an advanced solid tumor such as melanoma, head and neck, liver or kidney cancer.

This clone was found a few times. The chain is built from TRBV30 and TRBJ1-1, with a tentative D call TRBD1 (5 bases). The CDR3 runs to 15 residues. Germline loops: CDR1 GTSNPN, CDR2 SVGIG (reference sequence). The ends were cut back, 4 bases at V and 6 bases at J, with 21 bases in the middle. CDR3 amino acids: CAWNRVDQGGPEAFF. In nucleotides, the CDR3 is TGTGCCTGGAACCGTGTGGACCAGGGCGGACCTGAAGCTTTCTTT.

The DNA of the CDR3 is TGCGCCAGCAGCTTGGATCCAGGGAGCATCCTTCCAGATACGCAGTATTTT. This gives the protein CASSLDPGSILPDTQYF. The chain uses TRBV5-1 and TRBJ2-3; D may match TRBD1 or TRBD2 (5 bases each). The CDR3 consists of 17 residues. Germline V CDR1 and CDR2: SGHRS, YFSETQ. The V end lost 0 bases, the J end lost 4 bases, and 18 bases lay between the germline ends.

This rearrangement joins TRBV5-1 to TRBJ2-3; the D is unclear. Trimming pared 2 bases from V and 4 bases from J, leaving 11 bases between. The CDR3 totals 14 residues. In germline, CDR1 is SGHRS, CDR2 YFSETQ. This CDR3 reads CASSFVVLPDTQYF. DNA for the CDR3: TGCGCCAGCAGCTTTGTGGTCCTCCCAGATACGCAGTATTTT. Using reference TRBV5-1 and TRBJ2-3 for the parts outside the CDR3, the full variable domain is KAGVTQTPRYLIKTRGQQVTLSCSPISGHRSVSWYQQTPGQGLQFLFEYFSETQRNKGNFPGRFSGRQFSNSRSEMNVSTLELGDSALYLCASSFVVLPDTQYFGPGTRLTVL.

The rearrangement uses TRBV6-5 and TRBJ2-7, with a possible D match to TRBD1 (5 bases). Germline V gene lookup returns CDR1 MNHEY and CDR2 SVGAGI. The germline V and J ends were trimmed by 7 bases and 5 bases, with 18 bases remaining between them. The CDR3 is made up of 14 amino acids. This CDR3 is CASTQGPGSDEQYF. In DNA form, the CDR3 reads TGTGCCAGCACTCAAGGGCCAGGGTCAGACGAGCAGTACTTC.

The rearrangement uses TRBV18 and TRBJ2-5, with D perhaps given as TRBD1 or TRBD2 (5 bases each). V was pared by 0 bases and J by 5 bases, with 13 bases between. The germline V gene has CDR1 KGHSH and CDR2 LQKENI. The CDR3 sequence is 15 residues long. CDR3: CASSPPAAAGETQYF. CDR3 nucleotides: TGTGCCAGCTCACCACCGGCAGCGGCAGGGGAGACCCAGTACTTC.

The genes are TRBV6-5 and TRBJ2-5, with 8 bases aligning to TRBD1. This CDR3 region has 13 residues. V shed 5 bases and J 4 bases; nucleotides not matched to a gene: 3. Germline loops: CDR1 MNHEY, CDR2 SVGAGI. CDR3: CASSLQGGETQYF. The CDR3 DNA reads TGTGCCAGCAGTCTACAGGGGGGAGAGACCCAGTACTTC.

This clone was detected once. The chain uses TRBV29-1 and TRBJ2-7; 7 nucleotides line up with TRBD2. The CDR3 covers 13 residues. The germline V gene encodes CDR1 SQVTM and CDR2 ANQGSEA. V lost 5 bases and J lost 7; bases outside the gene matches: 11. This CDR3 reads CSVRLADEGEQYF. As DNA, the CDR3 is TGCAGCGTTAGACTAGCTGACGAGGGGGAGCAGTACTTC.

The CDR3 spells CSVRGQGAYEQYF. CDR3 nucleotides: TGCAGCGTCAGAGGTCAGGGTGCCTACGAGCAGTACTTC. The chain carries TRBV29-1 and TRBJ2-7; a possible D gene is TRBD1 (5 bases). The CDR3 is made up of 13 amino acids. The V end lost 6 bases, the J end lost 2 bases, and 14 bases lay between the germline ends. Germline V CDR1 and CDR2: SQVTM, ANQGSEA.

V gene TRBV6-1 combines with J gene TRBJ2-7; TRBD2 agrees at 8 bases. With 7 bases clipped from V and 0 bases from J, the junction kept 5 bases outside the gene matches. Germline CDR1 reads MNHNS; CDR2 reads SASEGT. The CDR3 sequence is 14 residues long. This chain's CDR3 is CASTTGGSSYEQYF. CDR3 nucleotide sequence: TGTGCCAGCACCACGGGGGGGAGCTCCTACGAGCAGTACTTC.

The rearrangement joins TRBV7-2 to TRBJ2-1; D possibly uses TRBD1 or TRBD2 (5 bases each). CDR1 SGHTA and CDR2 FQGNSA come from the germline V gene. This CDR3 spans 15 amino acids. V was trimmed by 2 bases and J by 6 bases, leaving 14 bases between them. In nucleotides, the CDR3 is TGTGCCAGCAGCTTATGGGGGAGTGAAAGCAATGAGCAGTTCTTC. Translating gives CASSLWGSESNEQFF. Based on the CDR3 plus reference TRBV7-2 and TRBJ2-1, the full variable domain is GAGVSQSPSNKVTEKGKDVELRCDPISGHTALYWYRQSLGQGLEFLIYFQGNSAPDKSGLPSDRFSAERTGGSVSTLTIQRTQQEDSAVYLCASSLWGSESNEQFFGPGTRLTVL.

This clone was seen only once. The chain couples TRBV27 to TRBJ2-2; TRBD2 agrees at 12 bases. The germline V gene encodes CDR1 MNHEY and CDR2 SMNVEV (reference sequence). The CDR3 contains 20 residues. Trimming at V came to 4 bases and at J to 3 bases, leaving 15 bases not matched to a gene. The CDR3 DNA reads TGTGCCAGCAGTTGGACTAGCGGGATCTACGCCGGGAGGGACACCGGGGAGCTGTTTTTT. Translated: CASSWTSGIYAGRDTGELFF.

V is TRBV7-6 and J is TRBJ2-3; D could derive from TRBD1 or TRBD2 (6 bases each). The V end lost 8 bases, the J end lost 3 bases, and 12 bases lay between the germline ends. From germline, CDR1 is SGHVS and CDR2 FNYEAQ. This CDR3 has 13 amino acids. CDR3 coding DNA: TGTGCCAGCGGGGGCGGGGCTACAGATACGCAGTATTTT. It codes for CASGGGATDTQYF.

V gene TRBV6-5 combines with J gene TRBJ1-2, with 8 bases matching TRBD1. With V trimmed by 2 bases and J by 8 bases, 7 bases remained unmatched. The germline V gene has CDR1 MNHEY and CDR2 SVGAGI. The CDR3 is 14 amino acids. DNA for the CDR3: TGTGCCAGCAGTTACGGAACAGGGGGATCGGGCTACACCTTC. Translation: CASSYGTGGSGYTF.

A few counts support this clone. The V and J genes are TRBV9 and TRBJ1-5, with D unresolved. This CDR3 spans 14 amino acids. V was trimmed by 0 bases and J by 5 bases, leaving 9 bases between them. CDR1 is SGDLS, CDR2 YYNGEE, per germline. The CDR3 DNA follows: TGTGCCAGCAGCGTAGGGCAGAATGATCAGCCCCAGCATTTT. Amino acids: CASSVGQNDQPQHF.

There are a few counts of this clone. The CDR3 DNA is TGTGCCAGCAGCTCCCTTTCTGATCAGCCCCAGCATTTT. It translates to CASSSLSDQPQHF. This chain uses TRBV5-5 with TRBJ1-5, with D unresolved. CDR3 length: 13 amino acids. The germline gives CDR1 SGHKS, CDR2 YYEKEE (reference sequence). The V end was cut by 3 bases, the J end by 5 bases, with 9 bases between.

About this clone itself: Different DNA sequences within this sample yield the same CDR3. The chain joins TRBV5-1 to TRBJ2-3; no firm D call. Trimming shortened V by 1 base and J by 1 base, and 7 bases separated the two germline ends. CDR1 is SGHRS, CDR2 YFSETQ, per germline. The CDR3 totals 14 residues. The CDR3 DNA reads as TGCGCCAGCAGCTTGCTAGAAGGCACAGATACGCAGTATTTT. Residues: CASSLLEGTDTQYF. The complete variable domain, with remaining parts taken from reference TRBV5-1 and TRBJ2-3, reads KAGVTQTPRYLIKTRGQQVTLSCSPISGHRSVSWYQQTPGQGLQFLFEYFSETQRNKGNFPGRFSGRQFSNSRSEMNVSTLELGDSALYLCASSLLEGTDTQYFGPGTRLTVL.